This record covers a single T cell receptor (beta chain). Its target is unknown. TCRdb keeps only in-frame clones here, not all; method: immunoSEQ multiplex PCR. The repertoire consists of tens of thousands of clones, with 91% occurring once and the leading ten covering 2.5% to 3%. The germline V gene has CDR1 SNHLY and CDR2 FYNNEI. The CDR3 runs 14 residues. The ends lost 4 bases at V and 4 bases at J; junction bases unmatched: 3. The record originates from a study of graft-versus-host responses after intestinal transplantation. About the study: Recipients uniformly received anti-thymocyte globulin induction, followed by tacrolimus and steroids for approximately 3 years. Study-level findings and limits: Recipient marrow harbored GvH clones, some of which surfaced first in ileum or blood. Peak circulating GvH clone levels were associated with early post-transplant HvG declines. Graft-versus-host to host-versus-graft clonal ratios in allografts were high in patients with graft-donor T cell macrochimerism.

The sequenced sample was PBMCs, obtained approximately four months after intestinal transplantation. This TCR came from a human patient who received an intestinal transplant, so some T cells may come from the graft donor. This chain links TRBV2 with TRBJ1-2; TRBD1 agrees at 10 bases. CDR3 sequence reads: CASSGQGAFYGYTF. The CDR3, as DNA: TGTGCCAGCAGTGGACAGGGGGCCTTCTATGGCTACACCTTC.